This TCR beta chain comes out of a study of T-cell memory formation after mild COVID-19. Constant-segment primers were used for 5'RACE, and the resulting TCR alpha and TCR beta cDNA libraries carried sample barcodes and UMIs. MiXCR, applied by TCRdb to the 5' RACE reads, yields one record per CDR3 protein. Of a few hundred thousand distinct CDR3 sequences in the sample, about 15% were seen once. V lost 0 bases and J lost 4; bases outside the gene matches: 5. This CDR3 comprises 16 residues. Germline V gives CDR1 SGHNT, CDR2 YYREEE (reference sequence). The sequencing input was PBMCs or a T cell subset sorted from them (not recorded which). This chain joins TRBV5-4 and TRBJ1-2, with 11 nucleotides matching TRBD1. The source is a man in his late teens or twenties who had mild COVID-19 (a few samples of this study predate the infection). Cell type and time point are not known. Written as DNA, the CDR3 is TGTGCCAGCAGCTTGGACGGACAGGGGGCAGGCTATGGCTACACCTTC. It yields the protein CASSLDGQGAGYGYTF.